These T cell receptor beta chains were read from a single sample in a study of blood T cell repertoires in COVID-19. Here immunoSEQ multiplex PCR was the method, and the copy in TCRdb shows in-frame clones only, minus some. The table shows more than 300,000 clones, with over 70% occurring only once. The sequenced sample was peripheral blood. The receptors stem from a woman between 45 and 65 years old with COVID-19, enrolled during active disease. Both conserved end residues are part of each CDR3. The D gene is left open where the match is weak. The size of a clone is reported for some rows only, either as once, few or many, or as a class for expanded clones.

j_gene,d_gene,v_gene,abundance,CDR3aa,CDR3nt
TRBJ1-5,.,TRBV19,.,CASNTGTHKDSNQPQHF,TGTGCCAGTAATACCGGGACACATAAGGATAGCAATCAGCCCCAGCATTTT
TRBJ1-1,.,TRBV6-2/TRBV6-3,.,CASSAYIMNTEAFF,TGTGCCAGCAGTGCCTATATCATGAACACTGAAGCTTTCTTT
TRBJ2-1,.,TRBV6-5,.,CASSRTRGTIEQFF,TGTGCCAGCAGCAGAACCAGGGGAACTATTGAGCAGTTCTTC
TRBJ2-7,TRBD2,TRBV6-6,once,CASKTGGEVPYEQYF,TGTGCCAGCAAGACCGGGGGGGAGGTACCCTACGAGCAGTACTTC
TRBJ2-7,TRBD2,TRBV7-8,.,CASSSLASGGEQYF,TGTGCCAGCAGCTCCCTGGCTAGCGGGGGTGAGCAGTACTTC
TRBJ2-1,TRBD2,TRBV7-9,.,CASGLGGSSYNEQFF,TGTGCCAGCGGACTGGGAGGGAGCTCCTACAATGAGCAGTTCTTC
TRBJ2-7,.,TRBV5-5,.,CASSGGTKQTYEQYF,TGTGCCAGCAGCGGCGGGACGAAACAGACCTACGAGCAGTACTTC
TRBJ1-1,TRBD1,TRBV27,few,CASSDRGTEAFF,TGTGCCAGCAGCGACAGGGGCACTGAAGCTTTCTTT
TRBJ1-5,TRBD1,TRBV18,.,CASSPGQGSGNQPQHF,TGTGCCAGCTCACCGGGACAGGGAAGTGGCAATCAGCCCCAGCATTTT
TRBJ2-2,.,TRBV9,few,CASSSARATGELFF,TGTGCCAGCAGCTCGGCCAGGGCGACCGGGGAGCTGTTTTTT
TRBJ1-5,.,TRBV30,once,CAWSQRQAYNQPQHF,TGTGCCTGGAGTCAAAGGCAGGCGTACAATCAGCCCCAGCATTTT
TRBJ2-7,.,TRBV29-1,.,CSARGNGYEQYF,TGCAGCGCGCGGGGAAACGGCTACGAGCAGTACTTC
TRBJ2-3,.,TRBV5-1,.,CASSPGSTDTQYF,TGCGCCAGCAGTCCGGGGAGCACAGATACGCAGTATTTT
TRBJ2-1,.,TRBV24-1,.,CATSDPSFGQPWNEQFF,TGTGCCACCAGTGATCCCTCTTTTGGACAGCCTTGGAATGAGCAGTTCTTC
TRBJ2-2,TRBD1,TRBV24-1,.,CATADRGNTGELFF,TGTGCCACCGCAGACAGGGGAAATACCGGGGAGCTGTTTTTT
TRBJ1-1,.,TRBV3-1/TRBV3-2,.,CASSRQDQNTEAFF,TGTGCCAGCAGCCGACAGGACCAGAACACTGAAGCTTTCTTT
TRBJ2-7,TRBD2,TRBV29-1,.,CSGTSADEQYF,TGCAGCGGGACTAGCGCTGACGAGCAGTACTTC
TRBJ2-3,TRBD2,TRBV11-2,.,CASSLVSGRRLAATDTQYF,TGTGCCAGCAGCTTAGTTTCTGGTCGAAGACTAGCGGCCACAGATACGCAGTATTTT
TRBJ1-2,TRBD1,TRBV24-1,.,CATSDPGTGGNYGYTF,TGTGCCACCAGTGACCCGGGGACAGGCGGGAACTATGGCTACACCTTC
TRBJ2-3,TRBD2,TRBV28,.,CASAMAGGVGPDTQYF,TGTGCCAGCGCCATGGCGGGAGGAGTGGGGCCAGATACGCAGTATTTT
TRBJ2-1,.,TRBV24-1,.,CATSANSPGEGSVVEFF,TGTGCCACCAGTGCTAATTCGCCAGGGGAAGGGTCGGTAGTGGAGTTCTTC
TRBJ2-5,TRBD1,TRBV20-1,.,CSASPRGRDIETQYF,TGCAGTGCTAGTCCCAGGGGGCGAGATATTGAGACCCAGTACTTC
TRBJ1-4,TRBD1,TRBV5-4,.,CASSLKGARGEKLFF,TGTGCCAGCAGCCTGAAGGGGGCGAGGGGCGAAAAACTGTTTTTT
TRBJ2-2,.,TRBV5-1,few,CASSLAFRERGTGELFF,TGCGCCAGCAGCTTGGCGTTTCGGGAGCGAGGCACCGGGGAGCTGTTTTTT
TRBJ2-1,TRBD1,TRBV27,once,CASSFSRGRTEQFF,TGTGCCAGCAGTTTTTCCAGGGGGCGTACTGAGCAGTTCTTC
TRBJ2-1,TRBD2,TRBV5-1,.,CASSLKLAGNEQFF,TGCGCCAGCAGCTTGAAGCTAGCGGGTAATGAGCAGTTCTTC
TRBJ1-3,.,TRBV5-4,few,CASSLDIRGSGNTIYF,TGTGCCAGCAGCTTGGATATCCGGGGATCTGGAAACACCATATATTTT
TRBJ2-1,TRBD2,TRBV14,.,CASSQDRGLAGEFEQFF,TGTGCCAGCAGCCAAGATCGGGGACTAGCGGGAGAGTTTGAGCAGTTCTTC
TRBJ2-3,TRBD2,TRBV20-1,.,CSARETSAQYF,TGCAGTGCTAGAGAGACTAGCGCGCAGTATTTT
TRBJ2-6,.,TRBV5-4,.,CASSLAALPTGPGANVLTF,TGTGCCAGCAGCTTGGCCGCTCTCCCCACAGGGCCTGGGGCCAACGTCCTGACTTTC
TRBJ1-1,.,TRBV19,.,CASSAPGTLKTEAFF,TGTGCCAGTAGTGCTCCCGGGACATTAAAGACTGAAGCTTTCTTT
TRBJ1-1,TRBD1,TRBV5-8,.,CASSLVSGGNTEAFF,TGTGCCAGCAGCTTGGTTTCAGGGGGAAACACTGAAGCTTTCTTT
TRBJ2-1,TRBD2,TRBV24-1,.,CATSDPPIVPGTSGIEKRYNEQFF,TGTGCCACCAGTGATCCACCCATCGTGCCCGGGACTAGCGGGATAGAAAAGCGCTACAATGAGCAGTTCTTC
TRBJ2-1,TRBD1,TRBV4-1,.,CASSPGTGVAFEQFF,TGCGCCAGCAGTCCCGGGACAGGGGTGGCCTTTGAGCAGTTCTTC
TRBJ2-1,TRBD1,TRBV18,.,CASSPRRTGGPNEQFF,TGTGCCAGCTCACCACGAAGGACAGGGGGACCCAATGAGCAGTTCTTC
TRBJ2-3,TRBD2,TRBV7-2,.,CASSFAGGQTTDTQYF,TGTGCCAGCAGCTTTGCGGGAGGCCAAACCACAGATACGCAGTATTTT
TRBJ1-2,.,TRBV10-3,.,CAISESYVGDYYGYTF,TGTGCCATCAGTGAGTCGTATGTAGGGGACTACTATGGCTACACCTTC
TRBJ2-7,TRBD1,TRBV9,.,CASSLGTGDEQYF,TGTGCCAGCAGCTTAGGGACAGGGGACGAGCAGTACTTC
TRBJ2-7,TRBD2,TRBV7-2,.,CASRHSGRAYEQYF,TGTGCCAGCAGGCACAGCGGGAGGGCCTACGAGCAGTACTTC
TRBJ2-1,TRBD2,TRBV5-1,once,CASSGLAVNNEQFF,TGCGCCAGCAGCGGACTAGCGGTTAACAATGAGCAGTTCTTC
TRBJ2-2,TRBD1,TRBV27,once,CASSFGTGQGRAGELFF,TGTGCCAGCAGTTTTGGGACCGGACAGGGTAGGGCCGGGGAGCTGTTTTTT
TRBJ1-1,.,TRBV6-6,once,CASSYMGGRSTEAFF,TGTGCCAGCAGTTACATGGGTGGGCGCAGCACTGAAGCTTTCTTT
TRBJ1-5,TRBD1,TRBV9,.,CASSYGTGNQPQHF,TGTGCCAGCAGCTACGGGACAGGTAATCAGCCCCAGCATTTT
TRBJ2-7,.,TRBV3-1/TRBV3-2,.,CASSQVLGGPYYEQYF,TGTGCCAGCAGCCAAGTACTCGGCGGGCCGTACTACGAGCAGTACTTC
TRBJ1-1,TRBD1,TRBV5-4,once,CASSSAKDRVNTEAFF,TGTGCCAGCAGCTCAGCAAAGGACAGGGTGAACACTGAAGCTTTCTTT
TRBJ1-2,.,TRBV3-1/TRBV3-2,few,CASSQNQQGYGYTF,TGTGCCAGCAGCCAGAACCAACAGGGCTATGGCTACACCTTC